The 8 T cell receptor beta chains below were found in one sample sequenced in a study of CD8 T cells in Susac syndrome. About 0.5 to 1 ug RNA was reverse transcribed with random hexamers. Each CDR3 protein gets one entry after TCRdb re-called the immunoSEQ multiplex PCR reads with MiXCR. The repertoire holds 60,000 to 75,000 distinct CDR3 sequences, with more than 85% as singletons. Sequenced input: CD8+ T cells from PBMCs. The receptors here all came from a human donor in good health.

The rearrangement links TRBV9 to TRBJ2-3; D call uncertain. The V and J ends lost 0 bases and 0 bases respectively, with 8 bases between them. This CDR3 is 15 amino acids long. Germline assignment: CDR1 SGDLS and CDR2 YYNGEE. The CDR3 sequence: CASSVGTSSTDTQYF. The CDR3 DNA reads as TGTGCCAGCAGCGTAGGCACATCTAGCACAGATACGCAGTATTTT.

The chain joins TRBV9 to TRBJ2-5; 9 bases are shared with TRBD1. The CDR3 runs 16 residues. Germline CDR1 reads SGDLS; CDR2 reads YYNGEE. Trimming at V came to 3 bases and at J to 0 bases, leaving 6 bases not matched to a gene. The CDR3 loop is CASSAGTGTHQETQYF. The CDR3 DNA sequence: TGTGCCAGCAGCGCCGGGACAGGGACGCACCAAGAGACCCAGTACTTC.

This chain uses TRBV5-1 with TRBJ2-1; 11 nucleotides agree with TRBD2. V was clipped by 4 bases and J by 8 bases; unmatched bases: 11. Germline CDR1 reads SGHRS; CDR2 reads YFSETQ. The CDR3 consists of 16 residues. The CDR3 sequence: CASSTSVTSGVHEQFF. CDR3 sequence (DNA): TGCGCCAGCAGCACGAGCGTGACTAGCGGGGTTCATGAGCAGTTCTTC. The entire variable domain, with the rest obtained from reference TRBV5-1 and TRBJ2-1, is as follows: KAGVTQTPRYLIKTRGQQVTLSCSPISGHRSVSWYQQTPGQGLQFLFEYFSETQRNKGNFPGRFSGRQFSNSRSEMNVSTLELGDSALYLCASSTSVTSGVHEQFFGPGTRLTVL.

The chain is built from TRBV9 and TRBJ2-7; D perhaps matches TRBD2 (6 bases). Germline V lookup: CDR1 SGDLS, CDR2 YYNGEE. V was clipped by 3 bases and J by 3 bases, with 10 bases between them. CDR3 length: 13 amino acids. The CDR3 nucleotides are TGTGCCAGCAGCGCCGGGGACTTCTACGAGCAGTACTTC. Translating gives CASSAGDFYEQYF.

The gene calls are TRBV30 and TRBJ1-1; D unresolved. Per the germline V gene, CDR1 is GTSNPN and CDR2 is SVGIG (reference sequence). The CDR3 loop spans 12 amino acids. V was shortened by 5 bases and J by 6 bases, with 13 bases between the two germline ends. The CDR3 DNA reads TGTGCCTGGGTTGTGGGAAACCCTGAAGCTTTCTTT. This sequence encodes CAWVVGNPEAFF. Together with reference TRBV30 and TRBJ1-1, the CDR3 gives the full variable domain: SQTIHQWPATLVQPVGSPLSLECTVEGTSNPNLYWYRQAAGRGLQLLFYSVGIGQISSEVPQNLSASRPQDRQFILSSKKLLLSDSGFYLCAWVVGNPEAFFGQGTRLTVV.

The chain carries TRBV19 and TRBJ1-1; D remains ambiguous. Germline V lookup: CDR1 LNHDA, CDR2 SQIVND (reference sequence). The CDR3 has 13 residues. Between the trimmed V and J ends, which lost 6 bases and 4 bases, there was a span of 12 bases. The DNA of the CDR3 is TGTGCCAGTAGCATCCTGGCGGGCACTGAAGCTTTCTTT. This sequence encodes CASSILAGTEAFF.

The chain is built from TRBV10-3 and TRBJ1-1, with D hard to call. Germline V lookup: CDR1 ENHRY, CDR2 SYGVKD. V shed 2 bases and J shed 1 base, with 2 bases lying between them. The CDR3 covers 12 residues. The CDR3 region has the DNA TGTGCCATCAGTGAGGGGAACACTGAAGCTTTCTTT. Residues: CAISEGNTEAFF.

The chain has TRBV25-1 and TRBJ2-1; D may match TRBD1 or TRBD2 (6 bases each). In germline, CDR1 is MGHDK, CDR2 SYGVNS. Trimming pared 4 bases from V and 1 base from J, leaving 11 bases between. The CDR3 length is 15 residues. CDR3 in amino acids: CASSGWGASYNEQFF. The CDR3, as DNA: TGTGCCAGCAGTGGGTGGGGGGCTTCCTACAATGAGCAGTTCTTC.